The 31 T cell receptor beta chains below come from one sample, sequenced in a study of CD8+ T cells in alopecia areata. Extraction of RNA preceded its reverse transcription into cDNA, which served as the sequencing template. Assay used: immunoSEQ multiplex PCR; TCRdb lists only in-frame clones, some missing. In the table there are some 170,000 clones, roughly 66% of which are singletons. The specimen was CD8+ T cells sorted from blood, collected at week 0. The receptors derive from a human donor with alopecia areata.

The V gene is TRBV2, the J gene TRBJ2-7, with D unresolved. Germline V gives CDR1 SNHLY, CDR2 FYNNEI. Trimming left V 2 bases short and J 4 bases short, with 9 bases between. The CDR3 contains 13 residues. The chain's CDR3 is CASSEYRTYEQYF. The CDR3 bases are TGTGCCAGCAGTGAATACAGAACTTACGAGCAGTACTTC.

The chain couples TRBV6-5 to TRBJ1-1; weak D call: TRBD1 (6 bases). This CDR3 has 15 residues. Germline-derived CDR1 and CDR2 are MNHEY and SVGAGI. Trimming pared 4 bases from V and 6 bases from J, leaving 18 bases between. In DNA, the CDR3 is TGTGCCAGCAGTTCGGCCGGGACACGACCCTCTGAAGCTTTCTTT. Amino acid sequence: CASSSAGTRPSEAFF.

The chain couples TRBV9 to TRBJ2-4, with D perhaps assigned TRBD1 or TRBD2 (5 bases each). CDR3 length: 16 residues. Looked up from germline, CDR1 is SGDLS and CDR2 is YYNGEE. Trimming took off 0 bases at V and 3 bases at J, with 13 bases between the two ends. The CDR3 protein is CASSVGAGTGKNIQYF. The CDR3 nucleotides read TGTGCCAGCAGCGTAGGGGCAGGGACGGGCAAAAACATTCAGTACTTC.

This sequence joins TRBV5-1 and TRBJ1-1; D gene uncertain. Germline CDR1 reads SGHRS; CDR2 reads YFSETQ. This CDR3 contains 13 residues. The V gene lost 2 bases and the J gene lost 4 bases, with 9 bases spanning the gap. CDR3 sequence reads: CASSLRAFTEAFF. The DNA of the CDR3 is TGCGCCAGCAGCTTACGGGCATTCACTGAAGCTTTCTTT.

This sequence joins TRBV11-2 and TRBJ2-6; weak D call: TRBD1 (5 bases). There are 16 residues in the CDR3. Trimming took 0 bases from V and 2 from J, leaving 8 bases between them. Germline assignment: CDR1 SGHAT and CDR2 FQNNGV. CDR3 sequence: CASSLDQGPGANVLTF. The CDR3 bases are TGTGCCAGCAGCTTAGACCAGGGTCCTGGGGCCAACGTCCTGACTTTC.

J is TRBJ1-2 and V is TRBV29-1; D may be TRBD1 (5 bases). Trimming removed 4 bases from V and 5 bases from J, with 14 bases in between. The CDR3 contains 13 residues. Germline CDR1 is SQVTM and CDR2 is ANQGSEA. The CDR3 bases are TGCAGCGTTGTTAGCGCAGGGAATTATGGCTACACCTTC. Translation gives CSVVSAGNYGYTF.

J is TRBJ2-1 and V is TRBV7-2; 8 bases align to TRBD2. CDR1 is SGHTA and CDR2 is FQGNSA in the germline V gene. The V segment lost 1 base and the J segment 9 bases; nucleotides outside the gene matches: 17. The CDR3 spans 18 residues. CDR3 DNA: TGTGCCAGCAGCTTAGGTTGGGGGACTAGAGAGGGATTGGTTGAGCAGTTCTTC. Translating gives CASSLGWGTREGLVEQFF.

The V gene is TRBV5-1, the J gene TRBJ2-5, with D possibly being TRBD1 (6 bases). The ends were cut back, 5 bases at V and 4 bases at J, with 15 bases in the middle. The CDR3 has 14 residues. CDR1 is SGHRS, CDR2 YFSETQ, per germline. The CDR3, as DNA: TGCGCCAGCAGAGGTGGGGGCACCGGAGAGACCCAGTACTTC. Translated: CASRGGGTGETQYF.

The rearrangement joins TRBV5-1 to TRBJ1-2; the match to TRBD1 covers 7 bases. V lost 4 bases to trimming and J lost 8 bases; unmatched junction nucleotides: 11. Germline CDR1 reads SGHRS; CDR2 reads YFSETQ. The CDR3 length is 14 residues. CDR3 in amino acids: CASSPRGAGGGYTF. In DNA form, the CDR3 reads TGCGCCAGCAGCCCCCGGGGAGCAGGGGGAGGCTACACCTTC.

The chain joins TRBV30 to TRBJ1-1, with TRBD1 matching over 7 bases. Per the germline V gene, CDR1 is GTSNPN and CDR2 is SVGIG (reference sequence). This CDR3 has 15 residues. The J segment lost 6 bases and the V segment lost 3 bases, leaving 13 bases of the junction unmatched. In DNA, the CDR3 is TGTGCCTGGAGGCTTTCACGGCAGGGGGTTCCTGAAGCTTTCTTT. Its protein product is CAWRLSRQGVPEAFF.

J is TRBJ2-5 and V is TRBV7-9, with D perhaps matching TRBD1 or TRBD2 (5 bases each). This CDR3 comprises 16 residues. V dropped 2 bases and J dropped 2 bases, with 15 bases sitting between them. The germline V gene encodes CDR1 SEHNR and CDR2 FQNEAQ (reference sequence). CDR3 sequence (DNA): TGTGCCAGCAGCTTAACCCTCGGGGCGGAACAAGAGACCCAGTACTTC. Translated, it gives CASSLTLGAEQETQYF.

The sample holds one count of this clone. The CDR3 DNA reads TGTGCCAGCACCGAAGGGGCTCGTGAGCAGTACTTC. Translating gives CASTEGAREQYF. The chain combines TRBV2 with TRBJ2-7, with a weak D call TRBD1 (5 bases). The V and J ends lost 7 bases and 7 bases respectively, with 14 bases between them. Per the germline V gene, CDR1 is SNHLY and CDR2 is FYNNEI. The CDR3 has 12 amino acids.

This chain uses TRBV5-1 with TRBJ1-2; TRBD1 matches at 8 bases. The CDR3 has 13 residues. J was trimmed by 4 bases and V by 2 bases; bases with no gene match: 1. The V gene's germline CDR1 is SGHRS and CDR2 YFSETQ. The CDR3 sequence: CASSLGTGYGYTF. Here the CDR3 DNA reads TGCGCCAGCAGCTTAGGGACAGGCTATGGCTACACCTTC.

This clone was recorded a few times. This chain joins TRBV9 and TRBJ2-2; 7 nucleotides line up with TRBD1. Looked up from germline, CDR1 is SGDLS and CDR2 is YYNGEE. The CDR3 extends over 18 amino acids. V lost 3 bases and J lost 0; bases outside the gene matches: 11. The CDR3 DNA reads TGTGCCAGCAGCGGTCGACAGGGTGGGGAACCGAACACCGGGGAGCTGTTTTTT. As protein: CASSGRQGGEPNTGELFF. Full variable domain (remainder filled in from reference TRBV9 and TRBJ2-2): DSGVTQTPKHLITATGQRVTLRCSPRSGDLSVYWYQQSLDQGLQFLIQYYNGEERAKGNILERFSAQQFPDLHSELNLSSLELGDSALYFCASSGRQGGEPNTGELFFGEGSRLTVL.

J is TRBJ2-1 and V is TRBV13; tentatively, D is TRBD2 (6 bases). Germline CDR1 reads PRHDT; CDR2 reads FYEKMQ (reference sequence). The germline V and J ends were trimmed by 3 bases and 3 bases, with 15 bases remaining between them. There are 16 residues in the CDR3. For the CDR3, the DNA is TGTGCCAGCAGCTTCCCTACGGGGGTCAGCTACAATGAGCAGTTCTTC. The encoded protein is CASSFPTGVSYNEQFF.

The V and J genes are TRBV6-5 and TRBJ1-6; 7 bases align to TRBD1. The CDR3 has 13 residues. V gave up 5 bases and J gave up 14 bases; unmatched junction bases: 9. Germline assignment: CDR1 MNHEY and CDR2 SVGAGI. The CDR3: CASSTNRGVALHF. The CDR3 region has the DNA TGTGCCAGCAGTACAAACAGGGGTGTAGCCCTCCACTTT.

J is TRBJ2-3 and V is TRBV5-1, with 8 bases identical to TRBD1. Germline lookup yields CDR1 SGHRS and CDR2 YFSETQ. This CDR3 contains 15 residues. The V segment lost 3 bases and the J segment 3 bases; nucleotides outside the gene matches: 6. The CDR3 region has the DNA TGCGCCAGCAGCTACCGGGACAGGTCGACAGATACGCAGTATTTT. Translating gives CASSYRDRSTDTQYF.

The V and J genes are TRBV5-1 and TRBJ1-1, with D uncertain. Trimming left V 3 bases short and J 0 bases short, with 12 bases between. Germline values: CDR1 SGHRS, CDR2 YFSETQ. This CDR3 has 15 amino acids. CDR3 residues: CASSYLTGVNTEAFF. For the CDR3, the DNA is TGCGCCAGCAGCTACCTGACTGGGGTGAACACTGAAGCTTTCTTT.

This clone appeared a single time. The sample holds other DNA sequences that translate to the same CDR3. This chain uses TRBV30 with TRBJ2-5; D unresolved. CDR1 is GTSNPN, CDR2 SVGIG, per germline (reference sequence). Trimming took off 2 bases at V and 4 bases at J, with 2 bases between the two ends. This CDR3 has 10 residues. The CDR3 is CAWSLETQYF. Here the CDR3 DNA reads TGTGCCTGGAGTTTAGAGACCCAGTACTTC.

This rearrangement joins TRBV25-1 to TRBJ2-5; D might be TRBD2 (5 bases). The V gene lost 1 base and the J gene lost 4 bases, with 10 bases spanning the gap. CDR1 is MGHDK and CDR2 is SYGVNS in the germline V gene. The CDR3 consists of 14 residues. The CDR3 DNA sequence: TGTGCCAGCAGTGAATTGGACGAGGGAGAGACCCAGTACTTC. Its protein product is CASSELDEGETQYF.

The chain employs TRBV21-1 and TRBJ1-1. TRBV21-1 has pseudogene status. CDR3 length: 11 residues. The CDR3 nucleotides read TGTGCCAGCAGCAAACCGGAGGGAGCTTTCTTT. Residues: CASSKPEGAFF.

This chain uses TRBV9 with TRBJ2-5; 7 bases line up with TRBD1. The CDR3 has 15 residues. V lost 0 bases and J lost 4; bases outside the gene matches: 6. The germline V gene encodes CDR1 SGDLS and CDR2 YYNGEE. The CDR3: CASSVVSGGLETQYF. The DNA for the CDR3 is TGTGCCAGCAGCGTAGTGTCAGGGGGATTAGAGACCCAGTACTTC. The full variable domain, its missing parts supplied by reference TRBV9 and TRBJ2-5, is DSGVTQTPKHLITATGQRVTLRCSPRSGDLSVYWYQQSLDQGLQFLIQYYNGEERAKGNILERFSAQQFPDLHSELNLSSLELGDSALYFCASSVVSGGLETQYFGPGTRLLVL.

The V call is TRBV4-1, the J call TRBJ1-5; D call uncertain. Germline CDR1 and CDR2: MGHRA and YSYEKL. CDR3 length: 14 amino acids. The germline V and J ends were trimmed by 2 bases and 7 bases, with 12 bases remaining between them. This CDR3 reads CASSQPSGGQPQHF. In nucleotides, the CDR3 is TGCGCCAGCAGCCAACCCTCGGGTGGGCAGCCCCAGCATTTT.

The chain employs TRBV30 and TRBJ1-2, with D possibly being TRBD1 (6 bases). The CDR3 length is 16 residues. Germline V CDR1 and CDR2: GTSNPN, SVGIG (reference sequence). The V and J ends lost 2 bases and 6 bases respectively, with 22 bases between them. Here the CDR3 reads CAWSIPSQGPGDGYTF. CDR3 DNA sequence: TGTGCCTGGAGTATTCCCAGTCAGGGGCCGGGGGATGGCTACACCTTC.

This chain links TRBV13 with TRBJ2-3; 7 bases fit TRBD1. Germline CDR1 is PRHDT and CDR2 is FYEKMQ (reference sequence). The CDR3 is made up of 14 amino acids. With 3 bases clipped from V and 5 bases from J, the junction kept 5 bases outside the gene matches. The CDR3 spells CASSLGRGLDTQYF. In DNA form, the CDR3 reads TGTGCCAGCAGCTTGGGAAGGGGGCTAGATACGCAGTATTTT.

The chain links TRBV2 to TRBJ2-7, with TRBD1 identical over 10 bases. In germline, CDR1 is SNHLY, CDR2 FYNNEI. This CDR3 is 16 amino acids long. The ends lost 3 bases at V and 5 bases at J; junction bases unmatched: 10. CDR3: CASSEGTGDLRNEQYF. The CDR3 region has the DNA TGTGCCAGCAGTGAGGGGACAGGGGACCTCAGGAACGAGCAGTACTTC.

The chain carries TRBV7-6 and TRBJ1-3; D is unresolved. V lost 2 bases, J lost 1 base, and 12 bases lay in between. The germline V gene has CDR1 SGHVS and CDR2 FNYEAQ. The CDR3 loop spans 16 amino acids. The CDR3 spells CASSLIVGGSGNTIYF. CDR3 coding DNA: TGTGCCAGCAGCTTAATTGTTGGAGGGTCTGGAAACACCATATATTTT.

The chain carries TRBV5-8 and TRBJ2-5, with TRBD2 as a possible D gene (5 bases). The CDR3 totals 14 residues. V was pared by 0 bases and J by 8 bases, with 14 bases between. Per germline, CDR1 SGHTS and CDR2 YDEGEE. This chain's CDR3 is CASSLADTPGTQYF. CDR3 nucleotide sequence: TGTGCCAGCAGCTTGGCCGACACTCCGGGAACCCAGTACTTC.

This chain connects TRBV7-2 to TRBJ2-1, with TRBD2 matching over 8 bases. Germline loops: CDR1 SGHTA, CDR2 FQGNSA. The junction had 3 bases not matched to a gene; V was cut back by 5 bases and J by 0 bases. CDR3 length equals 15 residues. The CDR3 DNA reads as TGTGCCAGCAGCCAGCGGGGGAGCTCCTACAATGAGCAGTTCTTC. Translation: CASSQRGSSYNEQFF. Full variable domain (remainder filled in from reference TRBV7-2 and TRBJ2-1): GAGVSQSPSNKVTEKGKDVELRCDPISGHTALYWYRQSLGQGLEFLIYFQGNSAPDKSGLPSDRFSAERTGGSVSTLTIQRTQQEDSAVYLCASSQRGSSYNEQFFGPGTRLTVL.

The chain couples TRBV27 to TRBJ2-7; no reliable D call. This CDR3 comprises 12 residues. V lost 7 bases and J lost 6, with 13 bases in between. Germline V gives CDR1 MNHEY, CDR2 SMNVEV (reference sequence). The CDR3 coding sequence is TGTGCCAGCACAAAACCCGGTGCCGAGCAGTACTTC. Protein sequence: CASTKPGAEQYF.

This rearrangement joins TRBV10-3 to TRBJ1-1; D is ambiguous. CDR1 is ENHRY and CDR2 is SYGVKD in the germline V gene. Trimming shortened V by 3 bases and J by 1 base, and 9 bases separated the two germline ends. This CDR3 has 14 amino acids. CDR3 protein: CAISDRAENTEAFF. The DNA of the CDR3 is TGTGCCATCAGTGATAGAGCAGAGAACACTGAAGCTTTCTTT.